The sequence of this T cell receptor beta chain was determined in a study of blood T cell repertoires in COVID-19. Across the study: The origin of the acute and convalescent COVID-19 samples was the United States, Italy and Spain. The analysed material was cDNA or gDNA that came from T cells, B-cell-depleted T cells, or PBMCs.

Authors' processing steps: Amplified reference gene primers provided the basis for estimating nucleated cell counts. Sequenced by immunoSEQ multiplex PCR; TCRdb stores in-frame clones only, minus some. The V and J calls and clone size come from that table; D and trimming were worked out from the DNA. The table has roughly 48,000 clones, around 88% seen once; the top ten hold roughly 5.2%. In germline, CDR1 is SSHAT, CDR2 FNYEAQ (reference sequence). The CDR3 runs to 14 residues. As for this clone: One end of the junction does not line up with germline, which may come from a read error.

Material: peripheral blood. The sequence derives from a human donor in a cohort sampled during active COVID-19. V and J are TRBV7-7 and TRBJ2-5; 7 nucleotides match TRBD2. The CDR3 nucleotides are TGTGCTAGCAGCCCGGTGGGAGGGCAAGAGACCCAGTACTTC. It codes for CASSPVGGQETQYF. Full variable domain (missing parts from reference TRBV7-7 and TRBJ2-5): GAGVSQSPRYKVTKRGQDVTLRCDPISSHATLYWYQQALGQGPEFLTYFNYEAQPDKSGLPSDRFSAERPEGSISTLTIQRTEQRDSAMYRCASSPVGGQETQYFGPGTRLLVL.